A single sample gave rise to the 22 T cell receptor beta chains below, sequenced in a study of PD-1 blockade in classical Hodgkin lymphoma. Each patient relapsed following autologous stem cell transplantation, and prior brentuximab vedotin exposure differed. Generated by immunoSEQ multiplex PCR, the TCRdb table keeps only in-frame clones and is missing some. The data show 12,000 to 15,000 clones, more than 70% seen once. Material: peripheral blood mononuclear cells (PBMCs), obtained at baseline. The receptor source for this set is a human donor with classical Hodgkin lymphoma.

J is TRBJ2-7 and V is TRBV29-1; D gene ambiguous. Germline-derived CDR1 and CDR2 are SQVTM and ANQGSEA. V lost 5 bases, J lost 0 bases, and 11 bases lay in between. This CDR3 is 13 amino acids long. CDR3 amino acids: CSVWDSSSYEQYF. CDR3 nucleotide sequence: TGCAGCGTTTGGGATAGCAGCTCCTACGAGCAGTACTTC.

The chain joins TRBV5-1 to TRBJ2-6; D is ambiguous. The V end lost 1 base, the J end lost 0 bases, and 5 bases lay between the germline ends. Germline V gene data show CDR1 as SGHRS and CDR2 as YFSETQ. The CDR3 covers 15 residues. CDR3 nucleotides: TGCGCCAGCAGCTTGCTGGGCTCTGGGGCCAACGTCCTGACTTTC. Its protein product is CASSLLGSGANVLTF. Based on the CDR3 plus reference TRBV5-1 and TRBJ2-6, the full variable domain is KAGVTQTPRYLIKTRGQQVTLSCSPISGHRSVSWYQQTPGQGLQFLFEYFSETQRNKGNFPGRFSGRQFSNSRSEMNVSTLELGDSALYLCASSLLGSGANVLTFGAGSRLTVL.

This clone came up a few times. V gene TRBV5-1 combines with J gene TRBJ1-4; D is uncertain. The CDR3 is 14 residues long. CDR1 and CDR2 (germline): SGHRS, YFSETQ. Trimming pared 0 bases from V and 2 bases from J, leaving 5 bases between. CDR3 residues: CASSLGATNEKLFF. The DNA of the CDR3 is TGCGCCAGCAGCTTGGGGGCGACTAATGAAAAACTGTTTTTT.

The chain joins TRBV5-1 to TRBJ1-6; TRBD1 matches at 11 bases. Germline-derived CDR1 and CDR2 are SGHRS and YFSETQ. The CDR3 has 16 amino acids. V trimming: 1 base; J trimming: 10 bases; junction bases outside the gene matches: 7. In DNA, the CDR3 is TGCGCCAGCAGCTTGACGGACAGGGGGCTTAGCTCACCCCTCCACTTT. This translates into CASSLTDRGLSSPLHF.

The chain is built from TRBV30 and TRBJ1-2; 9 bases are shared with TRBD1. Trimming cost V 4 bases and J 5 bases; bases outside gene matches: 11. This CDR3 comprises 15 residues. Germline CDR1 and CDR2: GTSNPN and SVGIG (reference sequence). CDR3 residues: CAWIRDRARNYGYTF. The CDR3 DNA is TGTGCCTGGATCAGGGACAGGGCGAGAAATTATGGCTACACCTTC.

CDR3 in amino acids: CASSLVGTGGNGYTF. The CDR3 nucleotides read TGTGCCAGCAGCTTAGTCGGGACTGGGGGGAATGGCTACACCTTC. This chain uses TRBV7-9 with TRBJ1-2, with a tentative D call TRBD1 (5 bases). Germline CDR1 reads SEHNR; CDR2 reads FQNEAQ (reference sequence). This CDR3 contains 15 residues. Deletions cut 1 base from V and 6 bases from J, with 15 bases between. Supplemented by reference TRBV7-9 and TRBJ1-2, the full variable domain reads DTGVSQNPRHKITKRGQNVTFRCDPISEHNRLYWYRQTLGQGPEFLTYFQNEAQLEKSRLLSDRFSAERPKGSFSTLEIQRTEQGDSAMYLCASSLVGTGGNGYTFGSGTRLTVV.

The J gene is TRBJ1-1, the V gene TRBV5-4; no clear D. V dropped 10 bases and J dropped 3 bases, with 10 bases sitting between them. This CDR3 region has 11 residues. Germline CDR1 reads SGHNT; CDR2 reads YYREEE (reference sequence). The CDR3: CALGSYTEAFF. DNA of the CDR3: TGTGCCTTAGGCTCGTACACTGAAGCTTTCTTT.

This sequence joins TRBV6-5 and TRBJ2-2; no clear D gene. Trimming shortened V by 9 bases and J by 2 bases, and 10 bases separated the two germline ends. In germline, CDR1 is MNHEY, CDR2 SVGAGI. CDR3 length equals 13 residues. CDR3 protein: CASRILNTGELFF. CDR3 coding DNA: TGTGCCAGTCGAATTCTAAACACCGGGGAGCTGTTTTTT.

This rearrangement joins TRBV7-9 to TRBJ1-1; maybe TRBD1 (5 bases). The CDR3 totals 13 residues. Trimming took 5 bases from V and 7 from J, leaving 14 bases between them. Germline V lookup: CDR1 SEHNR, CDR2 FQNEAQ (reference sequence). Here the CDR3 reads CASSRTGRGEAFF. Here the CDR3 DNA reads TGTGCCAGCAGCCGGACGGGGAGGGGTGAAGCTTTCTTT. The variable domain in full, with the rest retrieved from reference TRBV7-9 and TRBJ1-1, is DTGVSQNPRHKITKRGQNVTFRCDPISEHNRLYWYRQTLGQGPEFLTYFQNEAQLEKSRLLSDRFSAERPKGSFSTLEIQRTEQGDSAMYLCASSRTGRGEAFFGQGTRLTVV.

This chain connects TRBV15 to TRBJ2-2, with D tentatively TRBD1 (5 bases). V lost 5 bases and J 1 base, leaving 11 bases between the germline ends. CDR3 length equals 15 residues. The germline CDR1 and CDR2 sequences are LNHNV and YYDKDF (reference sequence). The CDR3 nucleotides read TGTGCCACCAGCGGGGAACAGGTGAACACCGGGGAGCTGTTTTTT. Its translation: CATSGEQVNTGELFF.

The chain joins TRBV27 to TRBJ1-2; D might be TRBD1 (5 bases). CDR3 size: 15 residues. Deletions cut 2 bases from V and 3 bases from J, with 13 bases between. Germline values: CDR1 MNHEY, CDR2 SMNVEV (reference sequence). The CDR3 region has the DNA TGTGCCAGCAGTTTAAGTCAAGGGGCGCACTATGGCTACACCTTC. Protein sequence: CASSLSQGAHYGYTF.

CDR3 region: CASSYTRVGGTEAFF. In nucleotides, the CDR3 is TGTGCCAGCAGTTACACCAGGGTGGGGGGTACTGAAGCTTTCTTT. V and J are TRBV27 and TRBJ1-1, with D possibly being TRBD1 (5 bases). The CDR3 is 15 residues long. From germline, CDR1 is MNHEY and CDR2 SMNVEV (reference sequence). Trimming removed 4 bases from V and 5 bases from J, with 17 bases in between.

This clone is medium-sized in the sample. The genes are TRBV9 and TRBJ2-1; no reliable D call. This CDR3 contains 14 residues. Trimming removed 4 bases at V and 0 bases at J, with 8 bases between. CDR1 SGDLS and CDR2 YYNGEE come from the germline V gene. The CDR3 protein is CASSPFASYNEQFF. The CDR3 region has the DNA TGTGCCAGCAGCCCCTTCGCCTCCTACAATGAGCAGTTCTTC.

The chain joins TRBV11-2 to TRBJ2-3, with TRBD2 matching over 7 bases. The CDR3 loop spans 16 amino acids. Germline CDR1 reads SGHAT; CDR2 reads FQNNGV. The V and J ends lost 2 bases and 3 bases, in that order; junction bases with no gene match: 8. The CDR3 DNA sequence: TGTGCCAGCAGCTTACTAGGGCGGGAGACGACAGATACGCAGTATTTT. Translation: CASSLLGRETTDTQYF.

The chain uses TRBV27 and TRBJ2-3; TRBD1 aligns across 9 bases. This CDR3 is 15 amino acids long. Unmatched junction bases numbered 7, after V lost 5 bases and J lost 4 bases. Germline V gene sequence: CDR1 MNHEY, CDR2 SMNVEV (reference sequence). CDR3 amino acids: CASSLNRQGADTQYF. For the CDR3, the DNA is TGTGCCAGCAGTCTGAATCGACAGGGGGCAGATACGCAGTATTTT.

The chain is built from TRBV19 and TRBJ2-2, with D maybe TRBD2 (5 bases). Germline V lookup: CDR1 LNHDA, CDR2 SQIVND (reference sequence). This CDR3 is built from 15 residues. Trimming left V 5 bases short and J 4 bases short, with 14 bases between. The CDR3 coding sequence is TGTGCCAGTAGTGGGTTAGCGCAATTCACCGGGGAGCTGTTTTTT. Amino acids: CASSGLAQFTGELFF.

The chain joins TRBV5-6 to TRBJ2-1, with D unclear. The CDR3 is 14 residues long. Trimming cost V 0 bases and J 4 bases, with 8 bases left between them. The germline gives CDR1 SGHDT, CDR2 YYEEEE. The CDR3 DNA reads as TGTGCCAGCAGCTTGGAAAACGCGTACAATGAGCAGTTCTTC. Amino acid sequence: CASSLENAYNEQFF.

V is TRBV5-1 and J is TRBJ2-7, with TRBD2 matching 10 bases. The germline CDR1 and CDR2 sequences are SGHRS and YFSETQ. With 1 base clipped from V and 2 bases from J, the junction kept 9 bases outside the gene matches. The CDR3 consists of 17 residues. The chain's CDR3 is CASSLYPGLAATYEQYF. CDR3 nucleotide sequence: TGCGCCAGCAGCTTGTACCCCGGACTAGCGGCTACCTACGAGCAGTACTTC.

The rearrangement links TRBV30 to TRBJ2-3; D is ambiguous. Trimming took 5 bases from V and 1 from J, leaving 7 bases between them. This CDR3 comprises 12 residues. CDR1 GTSNPN and CDR2 SVGIG come from the germline V gene (reference sequence). For the CDR3, the DNA is TGTGCCTGGGGAGAGCGCACAGATACGCAGTATTTT. It translates to CAWGERTDTQYF.

V and J are TRBV4-1 and TRBJ2-2; D gene ambiguous. V was clipped by 4 bases and J by 6 bases, with 9 bases between them. The CDR3 is 13 amino acids. Germline values: CDR1 MGHRA, CDR2 YSYEKL. CDR3 nucleotide sequence: TGCGCCAGCAGCCGATTACAACCCGGGGAGCTGTTTTTT. Its protein is CASSRLQPGELFF.

DNA of the CDR3: TGTGCCATCAGTAGGGACAGGGGCGACTATGGCTACACCTTC. Translation: CAISRDRGDYGYTF. This chain uses TRBV10-3 with TRBJ1-2; 10 bases map to TRBD1. This CDR3 region has 14 residues. Germline V gene data show CDR1 as ENHRY and CDR2 as SYGVKD. The trim removed 5 bases at V and 3 bases at J, leaving 3 bases unmatched.

This chain connects TRBV2 to TRBJ2-3; the D is unclear. V lost 3 bases and J 3 bases, leaving 10 bases between the germline ends. This CDR3 has 14 amino acids. CDR1 is SNHLY and CDR2 is FYNNEI in the germline V gene. CDR3 nucleotide sequence: TGTGCCAGCAGTGACTTTTTGGAAACAGATACGCAGTATTTT. Translating gives CASSDFLETDTQYF.